The next 9 T cell receptor beta chains were all read from a single sample in a study of blood T cell repertoires in COVID-19. Assay: immunoSEQ multiplex PCR; the TCRdb copy retains only in-frame clones and omits some. Of 400,000 or so clones in the sample, 88% were seen once. Source material: PBMCs or T cells enriched from blood (not recorded which). These receptors all stem from a woman between 40 and 55 years old with acute COVID-19.

This clone was seen once. V and J are TRBV12-3 or TRBV12-4 and TRBJ2-1; D remains unclear. The germline V and J ends were trimmed by 5 bases and 4 bases, with 6 bases remaining between them. This CDR3 region has 12 residues. The CDR3 spells CASSPDYNEQFF. CDR3 coding DNA: TGTGCCAGCAGTCCAGATTACAATGAGCAGTTCTTC.

V usage is TRBV11-2 and J usage is TRBJ1-1; possibly TRBD1 for D (5 bases). Germline V gene sequence: CDR1 SGHAT, CDR2 FQNNGV. The CDR3 is 14 amino acids. V lost 3 bases and J 3 bases, leaving 11 bases between the germline ends. This CDR3 is CASSFSRGYTEAFF. CDR3 DNA sequence: TGTGCCAGCAGCTTTAGTAGGGGCTACACTGAAGCTTTCTTT. Supplemented by reference TRBV11-2 and TRBJ1-1, the full variable domain reads EAGVAQSPRYKIIEKRQSVAFWCNPISGHATLYWYQQILGQGPKLLIQFQNNGVVDDSQLPKDRFSAERLKGVDSTLKIQPAKLEDSAVYLCASSFSRGYTEAFFGQGTRLTVV.

The chain uses TRBV2 and TRBJ1-3; D is perhaps TRBD1 (5 bases). Per germline, CDR1 SNHLY and CDR2 FYNNEI. The CDR3 covers 16 residues. Trimming pared 11 bases from V and 0 bases from J, leaving 20 bases between. The CDR3 is CAYKRRDGGSGNTIYF. CDR3 nucleotide sequence: TGTGCCTACAAACGTCGAGACGGGGGCTCTGGAAACACCATATATTTT.

This clone was seen a handful of times. The chain uses TRBV19 and TRBJ1-6; 7 bases are shared with TRBD1. Germline-derived CDR1 and CDR2 are LNHDA and SQIVND (reference sequence). Trimming cost V 3 bases and J 5 bases; bases outside gene matches: 1. This CDR3 region has 14 residues. This CDR3 is CASSIGQDNSPLHF. As DNA, the CDR3 is TGTGCCAGTAGTATCGGACAGGATAATTCACCCCTCCACTTT.

This rearrangement joins TRBV18 to TRBJ1-2; TRBD1 matches 7 bases. Germline trimming cut 5 bases from V and 8 bases from J; bases unmatched to any gene: 8. Germline CDR1 KGHSH, CDR2 LQKENI. This CDR3 contains 13 residues. CDR3 region: CASSETGEGGYTF. In DNA form, the CDR3 reads TGTGCCAGCTCAGAAACAGGGGAAGGCGGCTACACCTTC.

This clone has just one count. The chain employs TRBV5-1 and TRBJ1-2, with a weak D call TRBD1 (5 bases). Per germline, CDR1 SGHRS and CDR2 YFSETQ. CDR3 size: 15 residues. With 2 bases removed from V and 2 bases from J, the gap between germline ends came to 13 bases. CDR3 in DNA: TGCGCCAGCAGCTTCGGCGGGACGGCAAACTATGGCTACACCTTC. Its translation is CASSFGGTANYGYTF.

The chain couples TRBV27 to TRBJ2-3, with D tentatively TRBD1 (5 bases). This CDR3 has 15 residues. Germline V gene data show CDR1 as MNHEY and CDR2 as SMNVEV (reference sequence). Deletions cut 2 bases from V and 0 bases from J, with 9 bases between. The CDR3 region is CASSLGWTSTDTQYF. The CDR3 DNA follows: TGTGCCAGCAGTTTAGGGTGGACAAGCACAGATACGCAGTATTTT.

V is TRBV3-1 (or the pseudogene TRBV3-2) and J is TRBJ2-1, with D maybe TRBD2 (6 bases). Trimming pared 6 bases from V and 6 bases from J, leaving 21 bases between. The CDR3 is 16 residues long. Germline assignment: CDR1 LGHDT and CDR2 YNNKEL (reference sequence). For the CDR3, the DNA is TGTGCCAGCAGTCTCCGGGGACTCCTTAGAGTCAATGAGCAGTTCTTC. Its translation: CASSLRGLLRVNEQFF.

The chain combines TRBV11-2 with TRBJ1-5; 7 nucleotides line up with TRBD1. CDR3 length: 15 residues. In germline, CDR1 is SGHAT, CDR2 FQNNGV. V lost 0 bases, J lost 7 bases, and 6 bases stayed unmatched. CDR3 DNA sequence: TGTGCCAGCAGCTTAGACAGGGGGGAGTGGCAGCCCCAGCATTTT. Encoded protein: CASSLDRGEWQPQHF.